Sequencing of this TCR beta chain was carried out in a study of vaccination effects on CD4 cells after COVID-19 (dated by TCRdb to between 2021 and 2022). The study in broad terms: Two doses of either the BNT162b2 or the mRNA-1273 mRNA SARS-CoV-2 vaccine were administered to participants. SARS-CoV-2 spike-specific CD4+ TCR repertoires were compared before and after mRNA vaccination in COVID-19 convalescent patients and in infection-naive vaccine recipients. Altogether, roughly 10 COVID-19 convalescent patients and a few SARS-CoV-2-naive healthy vaccine recipients made up the full study. In the study, cultures from other donors were sequenced using the Oncomine TCR Beta short-read assay on an Illumina iSeq 100. Study-wide findings and limitations: Among healthy vaccine recipients, nearly all vaccine-induced clones were SARS-CoV-2 mono-reactive, and only 1 of 255 was cross-reactive with common cold coronaviruses. Limitations of the study were the small number of convalescent patients and the absence of early post-infection timepoints. Clones induced by infection and clones induced by vaccination both contracted markedly at late timepoints after vaccination, which fits with T cell responses waning over time.

A distance of 6 bases separates the germline ends of V and J, which lose 0 bases and 10 bases respectively. CDR1 and CDR2, per the germline V gene, are MNHEY and SVGAGI. From its cysteine to its phenylalanine, the CDR3 spans 12 amino acids. CDR3 DNA only is kept here, 36 bases in frame from base 1. Receptors were amplified or captured by the immunoSEQ multiplex PCR assay. DNA from the CD4+ T cells that had been cultured and isolated underwent TCR beta CDR3 sequencing. The source study handled its data this way. Non-productive TCR sequences were discarded, and reads were trimmed to the CDR3 region, with only CDR3s of 7 or more amino acids retained. The MANAFEST web app was used to identify antigen-specific clonotypes by comparing expansion in peptide wells with expansion in reference cultures. For clones to be considered positive, expansion at FDR<0.05 versus reference and all other wells, an odds ratio above 5, and a frequency above 0.1% in two replicate wells were required. A clonotype was defined as cross-reactive if the clonotype was significantly expanded both in SARS-CoV-2 spike wells and in at least one common cold coronavirus spike condition. CDR3 similarity was assessed by Levenshtein distance with the stringdist R package, and unrooted trees were built with ape in R 3.6.1. In TCRdb, the immuneACCESS table is reduced to in-frame sequences with V and J assigned. These tables do not hold every clone; where another copy was compared, an unresolved V gene accounts for under half, and the others remain unexplained. V, J and clone size reflect that table, while D and trimming were determined from the DNA. The sample yields tens of thousands of clones; roughly four fifths were counted once. The ten most abundant clones make up roughly 1.7% of the sample.

In the ViraFEST assay, PBMC were stimulated with viral peptide pools, and TCR sequencing was then used to find antigen-specific CD4+ T cell clonotypes based on their expansion. After less than 13 days of culture, CD4+ T cells were isolated with the EasySep CD4+ T cell isolation kit. The absence of prior SARS-CoV-2 infection in healthy vaccine recipients was confirmed by negative nucleocapsid antibodies before and after vaccination. Each well held under 2.5 million PBMC cultured in IMDM containing around 5% human AB serum, 8.5 to 10 IU/ml IL-2 and gentamicin, along with roughly 10 ug/ml peptides. Half of the culture medium was replaced with fresh IL-2-containing medium on days 3 and 7. Unless otherwise noted, each peptide stimulation condition was cultured in triplicate wells. PBMC were separated from whole blood using Ficoll-Paque Plus gradient centrifugation and were then either cryopreserved at -140C or used fresh. The overlapping peptide pools covered the spike proteins of SARS-CoV-2 and of the common cold coronaviruses HCoV-NL63, HCoV-OC43 and HCoV-229E. The QIAamp micro DNA kit was used to extract genomic DNA from the cultured CD4+ T cells.

On this clone: Its antigen is currently not known. The record has no base qualities; no much larger clone is one base away.

This chain joins TRBV6-5 to TRBJ1-4; no D gene call is confident. The source of this sequence is a human donor who received a COVID-19 vaccine. The sequenced sample was CD4+ T cells from PBMCs cultured with HCoV-229E spike peptides, obtained before COVID-19 vaccination. The sample's cell subset or site label is to be understood as: HCoV-229E spike overlapping peptide pool stimulation. This receptor carries the CDR3 CASSYSSGKLFF. The nucleotides read TGTGCCAGCAGTTACTCTTCGGGAAAACTGTTTTTT.